This T cell receptor (beta chain) came from a study of shared clonotypes between healthy human individuals. The CDR3 is 18 residues long. V lost 7 bases, J lost 8 bases, and 17 bases stayed unmatched. In germline, CDR1 is MNHEY, CDR2 SMNVEV (reference sequence). This clone occurred once. As defined, naive CD8 cells were CD45RO-negative and positively selected for CCR7, with terminally differentiated effector memory CD45RA+ cells excluded. Method: immunoSEQ multiplex PCR; TCRdb's copy keeps in-frame clones and lacks some. The table shows roughly 850,000 clones, with around 96% occurring only once. The rearrangement joins TRBV27 to TRBJ2-1; 13 bases match TRBD2. What was sequenced was naive CD8+ T cells sorted from blood. This clonotype originated in a man aged 25 to 45 in good health. Here the CDR3 reads CASTYLQTGLAGVHEQFF. CDR3 in DNA: TGTGCCAGCACCTATCTCCAAACTGGACTAGCGGGAGTGCATGAGCAGTTCTTC.